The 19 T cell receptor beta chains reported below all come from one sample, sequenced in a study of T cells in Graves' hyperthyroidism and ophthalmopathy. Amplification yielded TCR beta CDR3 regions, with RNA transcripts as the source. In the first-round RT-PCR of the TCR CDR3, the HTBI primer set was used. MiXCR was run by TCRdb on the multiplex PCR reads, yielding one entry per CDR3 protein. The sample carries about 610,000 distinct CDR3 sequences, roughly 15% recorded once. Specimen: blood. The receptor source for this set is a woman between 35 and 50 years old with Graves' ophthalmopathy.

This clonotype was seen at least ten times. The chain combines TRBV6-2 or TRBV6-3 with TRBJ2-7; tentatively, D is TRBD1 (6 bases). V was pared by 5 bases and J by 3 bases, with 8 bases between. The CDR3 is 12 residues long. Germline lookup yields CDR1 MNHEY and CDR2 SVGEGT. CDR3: CASSIQGYEQYF. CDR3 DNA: TGTGCCAGCAGTATACAGGGCTACGAGCAGTACTTC.

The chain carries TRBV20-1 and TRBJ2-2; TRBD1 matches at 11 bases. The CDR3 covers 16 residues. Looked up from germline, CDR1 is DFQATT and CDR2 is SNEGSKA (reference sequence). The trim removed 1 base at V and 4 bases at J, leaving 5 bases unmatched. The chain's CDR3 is CSARGDRGLSTGELFF. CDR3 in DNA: TGCAGTGCTAGAGGGGACAGGGGGTTGAGCACCGGGGAGCTGTTTTTT.

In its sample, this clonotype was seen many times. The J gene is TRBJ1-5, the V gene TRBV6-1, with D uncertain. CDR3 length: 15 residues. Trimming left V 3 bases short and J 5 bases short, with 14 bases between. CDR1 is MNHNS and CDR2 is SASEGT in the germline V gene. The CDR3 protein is CASSEVEGDDQPQHF. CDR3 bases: TGTGCCAGCAGTGAGGTGGAGGGCGATGATCAGCCCCAGCATTTT.

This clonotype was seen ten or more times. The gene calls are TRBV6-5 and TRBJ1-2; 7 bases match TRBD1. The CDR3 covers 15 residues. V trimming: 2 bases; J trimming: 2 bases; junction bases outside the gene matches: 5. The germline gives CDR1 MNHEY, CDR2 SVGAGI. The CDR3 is CASSYHPQGNYGYTF. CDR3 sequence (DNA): TGTGCCAGCAGTTACCACCCACAGGGGAACTATGGCTACACCTTC.

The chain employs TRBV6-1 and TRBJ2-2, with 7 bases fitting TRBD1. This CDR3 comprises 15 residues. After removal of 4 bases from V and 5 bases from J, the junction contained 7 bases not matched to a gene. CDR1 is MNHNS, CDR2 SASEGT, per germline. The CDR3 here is CASSGTGVATGELFF. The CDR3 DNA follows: TGTGCCAGCAGTGGAACAGGGGTAGCGACCGGGGAGCTGTTTTTT.

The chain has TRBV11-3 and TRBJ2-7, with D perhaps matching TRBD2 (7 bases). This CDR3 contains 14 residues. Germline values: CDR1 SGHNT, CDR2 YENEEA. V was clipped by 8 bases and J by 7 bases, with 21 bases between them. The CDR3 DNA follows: TGTGCCAGCCGAAGGGGGGGCTTGCGTACAGAGCAGTACTTC. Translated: CASRRGGLRTEQYF.

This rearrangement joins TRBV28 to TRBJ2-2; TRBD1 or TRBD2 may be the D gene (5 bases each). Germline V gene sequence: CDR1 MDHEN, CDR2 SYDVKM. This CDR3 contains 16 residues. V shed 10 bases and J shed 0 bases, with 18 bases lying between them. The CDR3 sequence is CATRTPGTSNTGELFF. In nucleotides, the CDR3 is TGTGCCACCCGCACCCCCGGGACCTCGAACACCGGGGAGCTGTTTTTT.

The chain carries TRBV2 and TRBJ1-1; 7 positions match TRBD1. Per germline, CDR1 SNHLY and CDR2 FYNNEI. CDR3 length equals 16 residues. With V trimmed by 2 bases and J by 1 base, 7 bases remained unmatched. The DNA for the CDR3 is TGTGCCAGCAGTGAAAATTGGTGGACAGGGAACACTGAAGCTTTCTTT. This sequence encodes CASSENWWTGNTEAFF.

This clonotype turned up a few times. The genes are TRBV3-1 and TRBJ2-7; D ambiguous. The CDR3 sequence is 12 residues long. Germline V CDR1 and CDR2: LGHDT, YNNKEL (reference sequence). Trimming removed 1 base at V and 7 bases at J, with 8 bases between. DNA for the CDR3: TGTGCCAGCAGCCAAGCTGCTTTGGAGCAGTACTTC. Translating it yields CASSQAALEQYF.

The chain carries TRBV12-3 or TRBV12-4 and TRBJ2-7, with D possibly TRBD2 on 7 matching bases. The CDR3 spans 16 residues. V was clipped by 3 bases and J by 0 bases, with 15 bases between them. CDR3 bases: TGTGCCAGCAGTTTGTTTGGGGGCGGGAGCTCCTACGAGCAGTACTTC. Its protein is CASSLFGGGSSYEQYF.

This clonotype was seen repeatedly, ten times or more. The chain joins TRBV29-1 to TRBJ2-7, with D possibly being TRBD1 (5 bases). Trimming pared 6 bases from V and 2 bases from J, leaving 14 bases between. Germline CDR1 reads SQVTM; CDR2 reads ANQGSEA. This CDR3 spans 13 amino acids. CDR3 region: CSVQDRDTYEQYF. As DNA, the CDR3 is TGCAGCGTCCAAGACAGAGATACCTACGAGCAGTACTTC.

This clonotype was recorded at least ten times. The CDR3 reads CASREEAEFNSAAFF. The CDR3 DNA follows: TGTGCCAGCAGAGAGGAGGCAGAATTCAATTCGGCCGCTTTCTTT. V usage is TRBV12-3 or TRBV12-4 and J usage is TRBJ1-1; D unclear. The V end lost 6 bases, the J end lost 11 bases, and 25 bases lay between the germline ends. This CDR3 region has 15 residues.

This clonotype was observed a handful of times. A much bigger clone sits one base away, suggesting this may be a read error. CDR3 sequence (DNA): TGTGCCAGCAGGGACGCCGAGACACCTCTCTCCTACGAGCAGTACTTC. Protein sequence: CASRDAETPLSYEQYF. The rearrangement links TRBV6-4 to TRBJ2-7, with no clear D. The CDR3 has 16 amino acids. V lost 6 bases and J 0 bases, leaving 18 bases between the germline ends. The V gene's germline CDR1 is MRHNA and CDR2 SNTAGT.

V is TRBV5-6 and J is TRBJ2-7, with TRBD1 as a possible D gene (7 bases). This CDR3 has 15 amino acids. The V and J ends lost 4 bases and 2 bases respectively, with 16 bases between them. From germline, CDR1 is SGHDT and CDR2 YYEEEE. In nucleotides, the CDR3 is TGTGCCAGCAGCCCAGGGGGGCACTGGGCCTACGAGCAGTACTTC. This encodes CASSPGGHWAYEQYF. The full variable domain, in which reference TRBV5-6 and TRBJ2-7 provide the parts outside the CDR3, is DAGVTQSPTHLIKTRGQQVTLRCSPKSGHDTVSWYQQALGQGPQFIFQYYEEEERQRGNFPDRFSGHQFPNYSSELNVNALLLGDSALYLCASSPGGHWAYEQYFGPGTRLTVT.

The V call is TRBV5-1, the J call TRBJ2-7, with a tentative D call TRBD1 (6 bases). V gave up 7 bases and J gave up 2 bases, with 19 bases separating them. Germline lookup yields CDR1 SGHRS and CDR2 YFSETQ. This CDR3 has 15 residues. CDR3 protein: CASPGNGEGAYEQYF. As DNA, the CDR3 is TGCGCCAGCCCCGGGAACGGTGAGGGGGCCTACGAGCAGTACTTC.

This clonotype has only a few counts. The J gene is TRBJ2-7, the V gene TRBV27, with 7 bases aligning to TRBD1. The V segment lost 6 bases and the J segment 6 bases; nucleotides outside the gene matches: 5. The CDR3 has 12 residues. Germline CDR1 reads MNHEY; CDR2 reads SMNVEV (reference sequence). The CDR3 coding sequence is TGTGCCAGCAGAGCGACAGGGCTCGAGCAGTACTTC. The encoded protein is CASRATGLEQYF.

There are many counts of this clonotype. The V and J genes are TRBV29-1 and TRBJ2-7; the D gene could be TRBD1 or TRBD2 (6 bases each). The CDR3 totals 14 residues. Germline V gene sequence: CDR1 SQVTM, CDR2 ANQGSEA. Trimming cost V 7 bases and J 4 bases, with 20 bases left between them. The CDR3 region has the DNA TGCAGCGCCAAGGAGGGGGTCATTGGGTACGAGCAGTACTTC. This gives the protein CSAKEGVIGYEQYF.

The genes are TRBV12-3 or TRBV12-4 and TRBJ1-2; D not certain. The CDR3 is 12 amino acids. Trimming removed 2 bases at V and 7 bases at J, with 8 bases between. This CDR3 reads CASSLRTSGYTF. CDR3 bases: TGTGCCAGCAGTTTACGTACGTCTGGCTACACCTTC.

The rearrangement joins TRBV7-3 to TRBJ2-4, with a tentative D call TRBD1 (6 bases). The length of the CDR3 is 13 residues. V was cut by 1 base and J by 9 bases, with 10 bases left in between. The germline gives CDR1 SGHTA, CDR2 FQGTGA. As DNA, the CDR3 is TGTGCCAGCAGCTTAAAGGGGGAAAGCATTCAGTACTTC. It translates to CASSLKGESIQYF.